These 2 T cell receptor beta chains share one sample of origin, sequenced in a study of OX40 agonist ivuxolimab in advanced cancers. Data came from immunoSEQ multiplex PCR; TCRdb stores just in-frame clones and leaves some out. The data contain around 57,000 clones, about 92% of them singletons. Specimen: CD4+ or CD8+ T cells sorted from blood, collected in a trial of the OX40 agonist ivuxolimab. The source is an adult with an advanced solid tumor such as melanoma, head and neck, liver or kidney cancer.

The chain joins TRBV4-3 to TRBJ1-1; 8 nucleotides align to TRBD1. Germline values: CDR1 LGHNA, CDR2 YSLEER. The junction had 6 bases not matched to a gene; V was cut back by 0 bases and J by 6 bases. This CDR3 has 15 amino acids. The CDR3 region has the DNA TGCGCCAGCAGCCAAGAAATCGCGGGACAGGCTGAAGCTTTCTTT. Its protein product is CASSQEIAGQAEAFF.

This sequence joins TRBV7-9 and TRBJ1-2; D is perhaps TRBD1 (6 bases). V dropped 1 base and J dropped 4 bases, with 7 bases sitting between them. Germline-derived CDR1 and CDR2 are SEHNR and FQNEAQ (reference sequence). This CDR3 has 13 amino acids. CDR3 protein: CASSLGGAYGYTF. CDR3 DNA sequence: TGTGCCAGCAGCTTAGGGGGGGCCTATGGCTACACCTTC.